The entry that follows covers one T cell receptor beta chain sequence. The data stem from a study of blood T cell repertoires in COVID-19. Overall study: COVID-19 samples, acute and convalescent, were from the United States, Italy and Spain.

Methods used by the authors: It was from reference gene primer amplification that nucleated cell counts were estimated. Sequencing used immunoSEQ multiplex PCR; TCRdb keeps in-frame clones, though not all of them. That table furnishes V, J and clone size, whereas the DNA furnished D and trimming. Of about 170,000 clones listed, more than 70% are singletons. Germline loops: CDR1 MRHNA, CDR2 SNTAGT. CDR3 length equals 15 residues. V lost 6 bases and J lost 2, with 14 bases in between. This chain connects TRBV6-4 to TRBJ2-1, with D perhaps matching TRBD1 (7 bases). The source material was peripheral blood. The TCR comes from a woman in her sixties or seventies who had recovered from COVID-19. The CDR3 DNA reads TGTGCCAGCAGCCAGCAGGGGGGCGCCTACAATGAGCAGTTCTTC. Translating it yields CASSQQGGAYNEQFF.